The clone carrying this T cell receptor (beta chain) was found a few times. Its cognate antigen is unknown. This sample was taken from a study of T cells after yellow fever vaccination. Study results and limitations: A minor fraction of clonotypes spanned both CD4 and CD8 compartments. Reappearance after the booster was observed for most primary-vaccination clones (about 95% CD4, roughly 90% CD8). FACS-sorted repertoires might harbor abundant contaminating clonotypes from the bulk population.

The 5'RACE template-switching step produced TCR cDNA and added a universal primer site and UMIs. TCRdb reprocessed the 5' RACE reads with MiXCR, giving one entry per CDR3 protein. The sample includes 150,000 to 200,000 distinct CDR3 sequences, 11% of them seen just once. V lost 5 bases, J lost 5 bases, and 8 bases stayed unmatched. Germline V gene sequence: CDR1 SEHNR, CDR2 FQNEAQ (reference sequence). This CDR3 contains 15 residues. The gene calls are TRBV7-9 and TRBJ1-4; 7 bases match TRBD1. Sequencing was performed on CD8+ T cells sorted from PBMCs, taken 15 days after the yellow fever booster vaccination. This clonotype originated in a young man who received the YFV17D yellow fever vaccine. CDR3: CASSITWGQNEKLFF. CDR3 sequence (DNA): TGTGCCAGCAGCATCACCTGGGGACAGAATGAAAAACTGTTTTTT.